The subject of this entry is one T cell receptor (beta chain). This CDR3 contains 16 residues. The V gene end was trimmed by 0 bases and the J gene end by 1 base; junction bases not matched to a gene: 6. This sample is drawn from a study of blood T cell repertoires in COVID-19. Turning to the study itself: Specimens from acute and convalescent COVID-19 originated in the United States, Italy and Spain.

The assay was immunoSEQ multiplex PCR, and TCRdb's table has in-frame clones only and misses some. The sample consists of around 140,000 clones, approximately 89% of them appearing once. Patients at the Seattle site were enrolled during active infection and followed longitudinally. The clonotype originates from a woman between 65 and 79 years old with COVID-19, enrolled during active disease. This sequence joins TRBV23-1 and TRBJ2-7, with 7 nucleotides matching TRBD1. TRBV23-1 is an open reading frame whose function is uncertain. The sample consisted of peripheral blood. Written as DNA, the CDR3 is TGCGCCAGCAGTCAATCGGGCGACAGGGCTTCCTACGAGCAGTACTTC. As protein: CASSQSGDRASYEQYF.